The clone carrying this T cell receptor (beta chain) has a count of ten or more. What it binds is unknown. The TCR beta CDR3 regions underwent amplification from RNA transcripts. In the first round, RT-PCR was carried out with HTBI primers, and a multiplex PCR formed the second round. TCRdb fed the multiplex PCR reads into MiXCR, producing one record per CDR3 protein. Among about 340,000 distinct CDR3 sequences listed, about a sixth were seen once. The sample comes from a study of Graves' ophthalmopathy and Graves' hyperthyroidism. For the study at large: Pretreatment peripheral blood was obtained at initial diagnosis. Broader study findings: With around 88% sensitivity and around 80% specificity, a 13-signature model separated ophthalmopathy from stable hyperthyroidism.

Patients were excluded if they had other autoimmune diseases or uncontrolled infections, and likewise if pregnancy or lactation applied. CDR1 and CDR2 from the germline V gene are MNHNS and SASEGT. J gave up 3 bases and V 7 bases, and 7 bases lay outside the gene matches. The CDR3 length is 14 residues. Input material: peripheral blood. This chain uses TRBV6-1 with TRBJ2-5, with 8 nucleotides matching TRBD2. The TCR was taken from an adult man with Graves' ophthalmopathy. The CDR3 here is CASKLGGAEETQYF. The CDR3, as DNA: TGTGCCAGCAAACTCGGGGGGGCTGAAGAGACCCAGTACTTC.